What follows are 18 T cell receptor beta chains derived from one specimen sequenced in a study of cytomegalovirus exposure and HLA in healthy donors. Both 60 Vbeta primers and 13 Jbeta primers went into the PCR. Data came from immunoSEQ multiplex PCR; TCRdb stores just in-frame clones and leaves some out. The table has over 65,000 clones, 75% seen once. Input material: PBMCs. These receptors were collected from a man aged 35-49 years in good health and CMV-seronegative.

The V and J genes are TRBV6-6 and TRBJ2-7, with a weak D call TRBD2 (5 bases). With 11 bases removed from V and 0 bases from J, the gap between germline ends came to 14 bases. CDR1 MNHNY and CDR2 SVGAGI come from the germline V gene (reference sequence). The CDR3 consists of 13 residues. The chain's CDR3 is CAALSGSSYEQYF. For the CDR3, the DNA is TGTGCCGCCCTTTCGGGGAGCTCCTACGAGCAGTACTTC.

In its sample, this clone was seen a few times. The chain couples TRBV5-4 to TRBJ1-1; possibly TRBD1 for D (6 bases). The CDR3 is made up of 15 amino acids. V was shortened by 0 bases and J by 1 base, with 10 bases between the two germline ends. Germline V gene data show CDR1 as SGHNT and CDR2 as YYREEE (reference sequence). The CDR3 nucleotides are TGTGCCAGCAGCTTGGACAGGGAATCGAACACTGAAGCTTTCTTT. This codes for CASSLDRESNTEAFF.

The V call is TRBV27, the J call TRBJ2-1; D unresolved. With 3 bases removed from V and 4 bases from J, the gap between germline ends came to 7 bases. The CDR3 runs 13 residues. In germline, CDR1 is MNHEY, CDR2 SMNVEV (reference sequence). CDR3 sequence (DNA): TGTGCCAGCAGTTTCAGTCAGTACAATGAGCAGTTCTTC. Translated, it gives CASSFSQYNEQFF.

This chain uses TRBV5-6 with TRBJ2-7; TRBD1 matches at 7 bases. V was clipped by 0 bases and J by 2 bases; unmatched bases: 5. Germline V lookup: CDR1 SGHDT, CDR2 YYEEEE. This CDR3 region has 15 residues. The DNA for the CDR3 is TGTGCCAGCAGCTTGGGAGGGGGCCTCACCTACGAGCAGTACTTC. Protein product: CASSLGGGLTYEQYF.

The chain has TRBV5-4 and TRBJ2-3; 11 bases line up with TRBD2. Germline lookup yields CDR1 SGHNT and CDR2 YYREEE (reference sequence). The V gene end was trimmed by 5 bases and the J gene end by 1 base; junction bases not matched to a gene: 3. This CDR3 is 15 amino acids long. CDR3 nucleotides: TGTGCCAGCAGTTTAGCGGGAGGGGGCACAGATACGCAGTATTTT. Translation gives CASSLAGGGTDTQYF. Full variable domain (remainder filled in from reference TRBV5-4 and TRBJ2-3): ETGVTQSPTHLIKTRGQQVTLRCSSQSGHNTVSWYQQALGQGPQFIFQYYREEENGRGNFPPRFSGLQFPNYSSELNVNALELDDSALYLCASSLAGGGTDTQYFGPGTRLTVL.

The rearrangement uses TRBV27 and TRBJ1-2, with 7 bases matching TRBD1. Germline CDR1 reads MNHEY; CDR2 reads SMNVEV (reference sequence). V shed 5 bases, J shed 8 bases, and the junction held 11 bases outside the gene matches. CDR3 length: 14 residues. The CDR3 reads CASSPRDSLGGYTF. The CDR3 DNA follows: TGTGCCAGCAGTCCCCGGGACAGCTTAGGAGGCTACACCTTC.

The rearrangement uses TRBV15 and TRBJ1-2; D is possibly TRBD1 (5 bases). CDR1 and CDR2 from the germline V gene are LNHNV and YYDKDF (reference sequence). V lost 5 bases to trimming and J lost 3 bases, with 16 bases between them. The CDR3 runs to 15 residues. Written as DNA, the CDR3 is TGTGCCACCAGCGCCTATGGGGGGGAAGACTATGGCTACACCTTC. This sequence encodes CATSAYGGEDYGYTF.

The chain employs TRBV27 and TRBJ2-7; maybe TRBD2 (7 bases). CDR1 and CDR2 (germline): MNHEY, SMNVEV (reference sequence). Trimming removed 8 bases from V and 4 bases from J, with 18 bases in between. The CDR3 totals 14 residues. The CDR3 region has the DNA TGTGCCAGCGGGCGGGGGCAGGGGAAGTACGAGCAGTACTTC. Translated: CASGRGQGKYEQYF.

This chain uses TRBV27 with TRBJ1-1; D may be TRBD1 (6 bases). This CDR3 spans 15 amino acids. V lost 4 bases to trimming and J lost 0 bases, with 12 bases between them. Germline CDR1 reads MNHEY; CDR2 reads SMNVEV (reference sequence). The CDR3 is CASSSGGRVNTEAFF. As DNA, the CDR3 is TGTGCCAGCAGTTCGGGGGGGCGGGTGAACACTGAAGCTTTCTTT.

The chain has TRBV5-4 and TRBJ2-5, with 7 positions matching TRBD1. The CDR3 length is 13 residues. J gave up 4 bases and V 1 base, and 1 base lay outside the gene matches. The germline CDR1 and CDR2 sequences are SGHNT and YYREEE (reference sequence). The CDR3 here is CASSLSGGETQYF. CDR3 bases: TGTGCCAGCAGCTTGTCAGGGGGAGAGACCCAGTACTTC.

The chain couples TRBV2 to TRBJ2-4; TRBD2 matches 10 bases. V shed 6 bases, J shed 8 bases, and the junction held 10 bases outside the gene matches. The CDR3 runs to 15 residues. Germline CDR1 SNHLY, CDR2 FYNNEI. The CDR3 nucleotides are TGTGCCAGCAGGCTCGGACTAGCGGAGTGGGACATTCAGTACTTC. Its protein is CASRLGLAEWDIQYF.

CDR3 sequence reads: CASSGLAGATDTQYF. The CDR3 bases are TGTGCCAGCAGTGGACTAGCGGGAGCTACAGATACGCAGTATTTT. This chain connects TRBV6-4 to TRBJ2-3; TRBD2 matches at 12 bases. The V gene end was trimmed by 4 bases and the J gene end by 3 bases; junction bases not matched to a gene: 2. This CDR3 is built from 15 residues. Germline V gene sequence: CDR1 MRHNA, CDR2 SNTAGT.

In this sample, this clone turned up a few times. V is TRBV6-1 and J is TRBJ2-7; D unresolved. Trimming shortened V by 6 bases and J by 4 bases, and 7 bases separated the two germline ends. The CDR3 has 11 residues. CDR1 is MNHNS and CDR2 is SASEGT in the germline V gene. The CDR3 spells CASSPQYEQYF. The CDR3 coding sequence is TGTGCCAGCAGCCCCCAGTACGAGCAGTACTTC.

The rearrangement links TRBV7-3 to TRBJ2-2; tentative D call: TRBD2 (6 bases). Trimming pared 5 bases from V and 2 bases from J, leaving 12 bases between. The germline gives CDR1 SGHTA, CDR2 FQGTGA. This CDR3 is 15 amino acids long. CDR3 residues: CASSPGLINTGELFF. The CDR3 DNA sequence: TGTGCCAGCAGCCCGGGACTCATCAACACCGGGGAGCTGTTTTTT.

The rearrangement uses TRBV2 and TRBJ1-3; maybe TRBD1 (6 bases). The CDR3 sequence is 16 residues long. V gave up 6 bases and J gave up 4 bases, with 19 bases separating them. Germline V gene sequence: CDR1 SNHLY, CDR2 FYNNEI. This CDR3 is CASSTLQGWDGNTIYF. The CDR3 DNA reads as TGTGCCAGCAGCACCCTACAGGGATGGGACGGAAACACCATATATTTT.

The chain employs TRBV10-1 and TRBJ2-1; 8 bases fit TRBD2. The CDR3 is 15 amino acids. The junction had 4 bases not matched to a gene; V was cut back by 2 bases and J by 4 bases. Germline V gene lookup returns CDR1 WNHNN and CDR2 SYGVQD (reference sequence). CDR3 in DNA: TGCGCCAGCAGTGAGGTAGCGGGGAAATACAATGAGCAGTTCTTC. Translation: CASSEVAGKYNEQFF.

V is TRBV6-1 and J is TRBJ1-2; 9 nucleotides agree with TRBD1. V lost 5 bases and J lost 3; bases outside the gene matches: 4. Germline assignment: CDR1 MNHNS and CDR2 SASEGT. The CDR3 consists of 14 residues. The CDR3 spells CASSMRTGDYGYTF. CDR3 in DNA: TGTGCCAGCAGTATGAGGACAGGGGACTATGGCTACACCTTC.

This chain connects TRBV6-5 to TRBJ2-7; TRBD1 matches at 7 bases. CDR1 is MNHEY and CDR2 is SVGAGI in the germline V gene. The CDR3 totals 15 residues. V shed 0 bases and J 2 bases; nucleotides not matched to a gene: 4. CDR3 loop: CASSYSGTEAYEQYF. The CDR3, as DNA: TGTGCCAGCAGTTACTCGGGGACAGAGGCCTACGAGCAGTACTTC.